The present T cell receptor (beta chain) was sequenced within a study of cytomegalovirus exposure and HLA in healthy donors. On the study more broadly: A data release that came early held approximately 85 million unique TCRs from HLA-typed donors.

Healthy bone marrow donors formed the donor group. PCR was performed using 60 Vbeta and 13 Jbeta primers. In the original analysis: Counted up in a later analysis, unique TCR beta chains came to approximately 77 million, with around 10 million shared. TCRdb keeps only in-frame clones here, not all; method: immunoSEQ multiplex PCR. V, J and clone size are taken as reported in that table, and D and trimming were inferred from the DNA itself. The data show around 94,000 clones, with more than 75% seen just once and 10% held by the top ten. Study results and limitations: Most TCR sequences showed up rarely, but some public TCRs showed up in many donors.

The CDR3 totals 15 residues. V lost 4 bases and J lost 5, with 15 bases in between. Germline V gives CDR1 SGHTA, CDR2 FQGNSA. In the case of this clone: Its specificity is unknown.

This sequence was found in a human donor in good health. Sequenced input: PBMCs. The chain recombines TRBV7-2 with TRBJ1-3; perhaps TRBD1 as D (5 bases). This CDR3 is CASSSKDKYRNTIYF. CDR3 nucleotides: TGTGCCAGCAGCTCCAAGGACAAATATCGAAACACCATATATTTT.